This TCR beta chain is from a study of OX40 agonist ivuxolimab in advanced cancers. Study at large: It was ivuxolimab, an agonistic anti-OX40 (CD134) antibody, that patients were treated with. Enrollees could have had prior anti-PD-1, anti-PD-L1 or anti-CTLA-4 therapy, which 40% had received.

Drawing of blood for sampling happened at baseline, at cycle 4 day 1, and at cycle 7 day 1. Looked up from germline, CDR1 is MGHRA and CDR2 is YSYEKL. The CDR3 totals 17 residues. The V gene end was trimmed by 2 bases and the J gene end by 5 bases; junction bases not matched to a gene: 13. Only in-frame clones appear in the TCRdb table, and some are missing; sequencing was by immunoSEQ multiplex PCR. The sample lists 50,000 to 75,000 clones, just over 90% occurring once. This chain connects TRBV4-1 to TRBJ1-2, with 8 bases lining up with TRBD1. The sequencing used CD4+ or CD8+ T cells sorted from blood, collected in a trial of the OX40 agonist ivuxolimab. This receptor was obtained from an adult with an advanced solid tumor such as melanoma, head and neck, liver or kidney cancer. CDR3 in DNA: TGCGCCAGCAGCCAACAGACAGGCGCGGACAGGGATTATGGCTACACCTTC. Amino acid sequence: CASSQQTGADRDYGYTF.